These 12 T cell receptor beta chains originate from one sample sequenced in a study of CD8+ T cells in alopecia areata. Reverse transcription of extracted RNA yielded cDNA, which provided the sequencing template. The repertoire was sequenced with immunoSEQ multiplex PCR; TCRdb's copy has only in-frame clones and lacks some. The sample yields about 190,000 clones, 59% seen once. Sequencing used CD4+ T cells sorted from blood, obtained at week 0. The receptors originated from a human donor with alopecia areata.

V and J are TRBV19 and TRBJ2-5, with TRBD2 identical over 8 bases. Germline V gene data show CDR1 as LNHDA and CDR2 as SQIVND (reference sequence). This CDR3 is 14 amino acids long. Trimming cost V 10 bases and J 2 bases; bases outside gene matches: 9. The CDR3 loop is CATRAGGGQETQYF. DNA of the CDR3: TGTGCCACGCGGGCCGGCGGGGGGCAAGAGACCCAGTACTTC. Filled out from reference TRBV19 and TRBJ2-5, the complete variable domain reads DGGITQSPKYLFRKEGQNVTLSCEQNLNHDAMYWYRQDPGQGLRLIYYSQIVNDFQKGDIAEGYSVSREKKESFPLTVTSAQKNPTAFYLCATRAGGGQETQYFGPGTRLLVL.

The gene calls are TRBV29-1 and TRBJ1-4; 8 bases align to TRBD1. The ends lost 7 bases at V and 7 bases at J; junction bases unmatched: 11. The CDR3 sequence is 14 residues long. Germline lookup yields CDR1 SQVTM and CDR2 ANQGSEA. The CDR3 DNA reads TGCAGCGCGCGCGGGGCAGGGGGCGTTGAAAAACTGTTTTTT. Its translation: CSARGAGGVEKLFF.

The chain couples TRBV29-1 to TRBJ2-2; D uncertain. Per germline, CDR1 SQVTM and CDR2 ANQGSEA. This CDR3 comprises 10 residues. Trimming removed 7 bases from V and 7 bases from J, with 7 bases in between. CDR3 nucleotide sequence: TGCAGCGCCGACGACGGGGAGCTGTTTTTT. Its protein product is CSADDGELFF.

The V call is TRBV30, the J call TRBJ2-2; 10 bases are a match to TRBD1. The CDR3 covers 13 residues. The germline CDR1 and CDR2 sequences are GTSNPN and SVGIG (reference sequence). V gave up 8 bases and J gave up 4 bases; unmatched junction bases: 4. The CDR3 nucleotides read TGTGCCGAAGACAGGGGGCTCACCGGGGAGCTGTTTTTT. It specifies CAEDRGLTGELFF.

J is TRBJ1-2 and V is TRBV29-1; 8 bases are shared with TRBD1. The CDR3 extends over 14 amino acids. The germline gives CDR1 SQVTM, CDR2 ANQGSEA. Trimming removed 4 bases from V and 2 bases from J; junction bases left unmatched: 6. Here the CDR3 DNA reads TGCAGCGTTGCCCCAGGGGGCGGAAACTATGGCTACACCTTC. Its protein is CSVAPGGGNYGYTF.

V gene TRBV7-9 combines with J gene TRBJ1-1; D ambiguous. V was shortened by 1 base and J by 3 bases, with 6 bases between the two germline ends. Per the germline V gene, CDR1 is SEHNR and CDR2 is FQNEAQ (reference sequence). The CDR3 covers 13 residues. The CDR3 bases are TGTGCCAGCAGCTTAGTCTGGGACACTGAAGCTTTCTTT. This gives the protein CASSLVWDTEAFF. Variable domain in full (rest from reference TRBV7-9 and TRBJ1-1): DTGVSQNPRHKITKRGQNVTFRCDPISEHNRLYWYRQTLGQGPEFLTYFQNEAQLEKSRLLSDRFSAERPKGSFSTLEIQRTEQGDSAMYLCASSLVWDTEAFFGQGTRLTVV.

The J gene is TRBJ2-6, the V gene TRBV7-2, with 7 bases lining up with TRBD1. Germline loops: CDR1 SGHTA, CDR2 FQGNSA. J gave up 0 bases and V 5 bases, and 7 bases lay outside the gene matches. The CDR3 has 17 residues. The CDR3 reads CASSLRDRYSGANVLTF. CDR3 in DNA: TGTGCCAGCAGCCTAAGGGACAGATACTCTGGGGCCAACGTCCTGACTTTC.

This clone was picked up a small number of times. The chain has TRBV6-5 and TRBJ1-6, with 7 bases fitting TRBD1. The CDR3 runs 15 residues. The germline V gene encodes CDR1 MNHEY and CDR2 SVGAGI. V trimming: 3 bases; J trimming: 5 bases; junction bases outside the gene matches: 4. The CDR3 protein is CASSYGGQNNSPLHF. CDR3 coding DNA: TGTGCCAGCAGTTATGGGGGACAGAATAATTCACCCCTCCACTTT.

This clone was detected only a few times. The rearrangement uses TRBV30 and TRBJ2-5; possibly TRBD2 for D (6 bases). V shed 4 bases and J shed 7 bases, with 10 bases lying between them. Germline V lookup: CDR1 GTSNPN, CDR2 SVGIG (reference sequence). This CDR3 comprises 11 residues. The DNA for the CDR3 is TGTGCCTGGAACCGGGGGAGGACCCAGTACTTC. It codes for CAWNRGRTQYF.

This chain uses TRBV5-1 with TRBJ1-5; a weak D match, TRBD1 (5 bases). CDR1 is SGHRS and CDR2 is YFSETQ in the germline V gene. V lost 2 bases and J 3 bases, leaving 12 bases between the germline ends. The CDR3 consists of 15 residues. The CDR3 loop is CASSLITGSNQPQHF. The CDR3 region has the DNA TGCGCCAGCAGCTTAATTACAGGTTCCAATCAGCCCCAGCATTTT.

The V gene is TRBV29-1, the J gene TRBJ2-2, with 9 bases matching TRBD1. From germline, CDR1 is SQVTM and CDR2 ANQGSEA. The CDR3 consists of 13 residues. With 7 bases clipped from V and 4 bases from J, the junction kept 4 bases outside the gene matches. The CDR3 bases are TGCAGCGGGACAGGGGACGGCACCGGGGAGCTGTTTTTT. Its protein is CSGTGDGTGELFF.

CDR3 residues: CASSPGWAGEQYF. In DNA form, the CDR3 reads TGTGCCAGCAGCCCGGGGTGGGCGGGTGAGCAGTACTTC. V usage is TRBV7-9 and J usage is TRBJ2-7; TRBD2 is a possible D gene (5 bases). CDR1 is SEHNR and CDR2 is FQNEAQ in the germline V gene (reference sequence). Deletions cut 5 bases from V and 7 bases from J, with 15 bases between. This CDR3 spans 13 amino acids.